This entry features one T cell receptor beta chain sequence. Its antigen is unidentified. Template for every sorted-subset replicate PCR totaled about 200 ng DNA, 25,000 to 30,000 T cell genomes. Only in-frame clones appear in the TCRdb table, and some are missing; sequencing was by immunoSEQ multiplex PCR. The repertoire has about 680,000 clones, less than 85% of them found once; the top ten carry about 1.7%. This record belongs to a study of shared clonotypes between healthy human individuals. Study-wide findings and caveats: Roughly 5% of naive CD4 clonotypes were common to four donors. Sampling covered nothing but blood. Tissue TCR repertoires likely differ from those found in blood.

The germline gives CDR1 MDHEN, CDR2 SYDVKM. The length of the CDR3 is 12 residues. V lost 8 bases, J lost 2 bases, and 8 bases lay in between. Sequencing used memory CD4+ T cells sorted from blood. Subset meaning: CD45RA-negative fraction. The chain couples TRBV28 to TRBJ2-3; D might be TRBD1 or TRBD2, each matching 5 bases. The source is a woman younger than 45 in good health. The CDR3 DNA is TGTGCCAGCGGGACGGTCACAGATACGCAGTATTTT. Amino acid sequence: CASGTVTDTQYF.